This T cell receptor beta chain comes out of a study of blood T cell repertoires in COVID-19. Study context: The study drew acute and convalescent COVID-19 samples from the United States, Italy and Spain. T cells, B-cell-depleted T cells, or PBMCs provided the cDNA or gDNA that served as material.

Remarks on this clone: The same CDR3 can be traced to other DNA sequences in this sample.

Under the authors' procedure: The authors estimated nucleated cell counts from reference gene primer amplification. Assay: immunoSEQ multiplex PCR; the TCRdb copy retains only in-frame clones and omits some. The V and J calls and clone size come from that table; D and trimming were worked out from the DNA. The table shows hundreds of thousands of clones, with approximately 90% occurring only once. The CDR3 consists of 13 residues. Trimming took 0 bases from V and 5 from J; bases not matched to a gene: 3. Germline values: CDR1 GTSNPN, CDR2 SVGIG (reference sequence). Sequencing was carried out using peripheral blood. This chain joins TRBV30 and TRBJ1-1; 7 nucleotides line up with TRBD1. This TCR was sampled from a woman aged 45-60 years with active or convalescent COVID-19. The CDR3 here is CAWSVQGRTEAFF. The CDR3 nucleotides are TGTGCCTGGAGTGTACAGGGGAGGACTGAAGCTTTCTTT.